The clone carrying this T cell receptor (beta chain) was seen at least ten times. The target antigen is unknown. TCRdb reanalyzed the PCR reads with MiXCR. The repertoire has approximately 41,000 clones, approximately 28% of them found once; the top ten carry more than 8%. This CDR3 spans 15 amino acids. Germline assignment: CDR1 DFQATT and CDR2 SNEGSKA (reference sequence). With 4 bases clipped from V and 1 base from J, the junction kept 9 bases outside the gene matches. This sample stems from a study of metastatic and nonmetastatic thyroid tumors. Turning to the study itself: Across blood and tumor or nodule tissue, repertoires from malignant and benign thyroid patients were compared with one another. General study points: According to reports, the diversity of TCR beta was significantly higher in malignant thyroid tumors than in benign nodules, and this held in both blood and tumor samples.

All patients reached thyroid surgery having received no treatment beforehand. The sequence was obtained from a male donor with papillary thyroid cancer or a benign thyroid nodule (not recorded which). Some clones in this sample may be carry-over from other donors' samples. The V gene is TRBV20-1, the J gene TRBJ2-7, with 8 bases aligning to TRBD1. Source material: blood. The CDR3 here is CSATRGQGASYEQYF. CDR3 bases: TGCAGTGCTACCCGTGGGCAGGGGGCATCCTACGAGCAGTACTTC.